This T cell receptor (beta chain) was retrieved from a study of T cell changes during pregnancy in multiple sclerosis. This table comes from immunoSEQ multiplex PCR, and its TCRdb copy is limited to in-frame clones, with some not included. Here the sample spans 60,000 or so clones, about 90% being singletons. CDR1 and CDR2 from the germline V gene are SEHNR and FQNEAQ (reference sequence). The length of the CDR3 is 15 residues. The V and J ends lost 5 bases and 2 bases, in that order; junction bases with no gene match: 6. The clonotype originates from a female donor in good health, enrolled as a control in a pregnancy study. Specimen: CD4+ T cells from peripheral blood mononuclear cells, collected after pregnancy. The V call is TRBV7-9, the J call TRBJ2-1, with 7 bases identical to TRBD1. As DNA, the CDR3 is TGTGCCAGCAGCCAAACCGGGACAGCCTACAATGAGCAGTTCTTC. It encodes CASSQTGTAYNEQFF.